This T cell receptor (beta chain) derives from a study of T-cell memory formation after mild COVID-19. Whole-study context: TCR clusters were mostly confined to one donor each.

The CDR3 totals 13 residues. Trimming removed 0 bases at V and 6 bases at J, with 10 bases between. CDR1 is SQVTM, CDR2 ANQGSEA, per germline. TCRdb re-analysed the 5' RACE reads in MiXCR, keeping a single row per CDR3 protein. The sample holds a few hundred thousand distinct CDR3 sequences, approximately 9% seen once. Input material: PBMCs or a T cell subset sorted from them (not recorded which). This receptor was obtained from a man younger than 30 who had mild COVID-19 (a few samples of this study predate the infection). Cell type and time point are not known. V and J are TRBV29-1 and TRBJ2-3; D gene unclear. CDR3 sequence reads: CSVEETHLDTQYF. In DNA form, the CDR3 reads TGCAGCGTTGAAGAAACCCATTTGGATACGCAGTATTTT.